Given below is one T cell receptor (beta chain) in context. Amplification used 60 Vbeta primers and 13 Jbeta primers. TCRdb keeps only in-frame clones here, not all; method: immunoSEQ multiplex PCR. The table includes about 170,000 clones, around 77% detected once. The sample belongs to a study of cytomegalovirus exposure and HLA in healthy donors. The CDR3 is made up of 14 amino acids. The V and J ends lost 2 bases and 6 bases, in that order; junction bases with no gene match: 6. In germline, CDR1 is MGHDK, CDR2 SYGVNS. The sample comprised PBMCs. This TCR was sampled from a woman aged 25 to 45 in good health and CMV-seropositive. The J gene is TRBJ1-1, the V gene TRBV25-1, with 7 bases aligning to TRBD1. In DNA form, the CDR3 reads TGTGCCAGCAGTGAACCGACAGGGACGGCTGAAGCTTTCTTT. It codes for CASSEPTGTAEAFF.